The 27 T cell receptor beta chains in this list originate from one sample, sequenced in a study of radiation and T cells in renal cell carcinoma. Time point in this sample: blood 2 weeks post-SBRT. Treatment here: 15 Gy SBRT to primary tumor, nephrectomy 4 weeks later. The table came from immunoSEQ multiplex PCR; TCRdb's copy has only in-frame clones and leaves some out. The sample holds 100,000 to 150,000 clones; about four fifths are singletons and the top ten take 4.5% to 7%. The sample was blood, taken from a patient whose treatment included radiotherapy and nephrectomy. Every receptor here comes from a man aged 50-60 years with renal cell carcinoma.

J is TRBJ2-5 and V is TRBV6-5; a weak D match, TRBD1 (6 bases). The CDR3 covers 15 residues. V dropped 0 bases and J dropped 1 base, with 9 bases sitting between them. From germline, CDR1 is MNHEY and CDR2 SVGAGI. CDR3 sequence reads: CASSYSTGFQETQYF. The CDR3 bases are TGTGCCAGCAGTTACTCGACAGGTTTCCAAGAGACCCAGTACTTC.

V is TRBV9 and J is TRBJ2-1; D may be TRBD2 (6 bases). Germline-derived CDR1 and CDR2 are SGDLS and YYNGEE. The CDR3 runs 13 residues. The V end lost 7 bases, the J end lost 6 bases, and 14 bases lay between the germline ends. The CDR3 sequence is CASASGLINEQFF. The DNA of the CDR3 is TGTGCCAGCGCCTCGGGACTTATCAATGAGCAGTTCTTC.

The chain employs TRBV7-2 and TRBJ2-7; 13 bases align to TRBD2. The CDR3 length is 12 residues. V lost 11 bases, J lost 6 bases, and 4 bases stayed unmatched. CDR1 and CDR2 (germline): SGHTA, FQGNSA. The CDR3 loop is CAVTSGGVEQYF. The CDR3 bases are TGTGCCGTCACTAGCGGGGGGGTCGAGCAGTACTTC.

V usage is TRBV27 and J usage is TRBJ1-4, with 7 bases that match TRBD1. From germline, CDR1 is MNHEY and CDR2 SMNVEV (reference sequence). CDR3 length: 15 residues. The J segment lost 4 bases and the V segment lost 5 bases, leaving 7 bases of the junction unmatched. The CDR3 reads CASSARQGYNEKLFF. CDR3 bases: TGTGCCAGCAGTGCCCGACAGGGTTATAATGAAAAACTGTTTTTT.

The genes are TRBV6-1 and TRBJ2-3, with TRBD1 identical over 9 bases. Trimming removed 6 bases from V and 0 bases from J; junction bases left unmatched: 4. Germline V gene data show CDR1 as MNHNS and CDR2 as SASEGT. This CDR3 is built from 15 residues. The CDR3 region has the DNA TGTGCCAGCAGCCCACAGGGGGCTAGCACAGATACGCAGTATTTT. Protein sequence: CASSPQGASTDTQYF.

The genes are TRBV29-1 and TRBJ1-2, with D perhaps TRBD1 (6 bases). This CDR3 region has 13 residues. V gave up 3 bases and J gave up 1 base, with 9 bases separating them. Germline loops: CDR1 SQVTM, CDR2 ANQGSEA. The CDR3 DNA reads as TGCAGCGTTGATTACAGGGATAACTATGGCTACACCTTC. This codes for CSVDYRDNYGYTF. The whole variable domain, filled in from reference TRBV29-1 and TRBJ1-2, reads SAVISQKPSRDICQRGTSLTIQCQVDSQVTMMFWYRQQPGQSLTLIATANQGSEATYESGFVIDKFPISRPNLTFSTLTVSNMSPEDSSIYLCSVDYRDNYGYTFGSGTRLTVV.

This rearrangement joins TRBV6-1 to TRBJ2-1; no definite D call. The CDR3 contains 13 residues. Trimming shortened V by 4 bases and J by 4 bases, and 8 bases separated the two germline ends. Germline CDR1 and CDR2: MNHNS and SASEGT. CDR3 bases: TGTGCCAGCAGTGTTACTCATTACAATGAGCAGTTCTTC. This translates into CASSVTHYNEQFF.

The rearrangement links TRBV11-2 to TRBJ1-1, with 7 nucleotides matching TRBD1. V dropped 5 bases and J dropped 3; count of bases not matched to a gene: 12. Germline CDR1 reads SGHAT; CDR2 reads FQNNGV. There are 16 residues in the CDR3. The CDR3 bases are TGTGCCAGCAGCCGCGGGACAGATCCAGGGTACACTGAAGCTTTCTTT. Protein: CASSRGTDPGYTEAFF.

This chain connects TRBV28 to TRBJ2-7, with 7 bases fitting TRBD2. The CDR3 covers 14 residues. The junction had 8 bases not matched to a gene; V was cut back by 6 bases and J by 3 bases. Germline-derived CDR1 and CDR2 are MDHEN and SYDVKM. The CDR3 sequence: CASRPGLSNYEQYF. CDR3 in DNA: TGTGCCAGCAGACCGGGACTATCGAACTACGAGCAGTACTTC.

The chain carries TRBV19 and TRBJ2-7, with D tentatively TRBD1 (6 bases). This CDR3 is 14 amino acids long. CDR1 and CDR2 (germline): LNHDA, SQIVND (reference sequence). Trimming pared 7 bases from V and 3 bases from J, leaving 16 bases between. CDR3: CASIAGDESYEQYF. The DNA for the CDR3 is TGTGCCAGTATCGCAGGGGATGAAAGCTACGAGCAGTACTTC.

The rearrangement links TRBV7-2 to TRBJ2-1; D ambiguous. This CDR3 is built from 14 residues. Germline V gene data show CDR1 as SGHTA and CDR2 as FQGNSA. The V gene lost 1 base and the J gene lost 1 base, with 5 bases spanning the gap. The CDR3 DNA sequence: TGTGCCAGCAGCTTAGAGCTTTCCTACAATGAGCAGTTCTTC. This sequence encodes CASSLELSYNEQFF.

The chain employs TRBV6-1 and TRBJ2-1; 11 bases are shared with TRBD2. The CDR3 contains 18 residues. Germline V CDR1 and CDR2: MNHNS, SASEGT. V dropped 3 bases and J dropped 2; count of bases not matched to a gene: 9. The CDR3 DNA follows: TGTGCCAGCAGTGATCGGCTAGCGGGGGGTCCTGCCTACAATGAGCAGTTCTTC. Residues: CASSDRLAGGPAYNEQFF.

This clone was seen only a few times. The chain recombines TRBV9 with TRBJ1-4; 8 bases match TRBD1. CDR3 length: 15 residues. The J segment lost 2 bases and the V segment lost 0 bases, leaving 0 bases of the junction unmatched. Germline V lookup: CDR1 SGDLS, CDR2 YYNGEE. The CDR3 DNA follows: TGTGCCAGCAGCGTAGGGACAGGGACTAATGAAAAACTGTTTTTT. This gives the protein CASSVGTGTNEKLFF.

The rearrangement links TRBV5-1 to TRBJ2-7; D gene unclear. Trimming took off 0 bases at V and 3 bases at J, with 10 bases between the two ends. The CDR3 totals 14 residues. Germline V lookup: CDR1 SGHRS, CDR2 YFSETQ. The CDR3 region is CASSLASPDYEQYF. CDR3 DNA: TGCGCCAGCAGCTTGGCCAGTCCAGACTACGAGCAGTACTTC.

As to this clone: The same CDR3 can be traced to other DNA sequences in this sample. This chain links TRBV6-1 with TRBJ1-2; D gene uncertain. Germline V gene lookup returns CDR1 MNHNS and CDR2 SASEGT. Trimming removed 2 bases from V and 1 base from J, with 5 bases in between. The CDR3 totals 13 residues. CDR3 loop: CASSESGNYGYTF. CDR3 sequence (DNA): TGTGCCAGCAGTGAATCCGGTAACTATGGCTACACCTTC.

The chain is built from TRBV5-4 and TRBJ2-1, with 8 bases lining up with TRBD1. Losses at the gene ends were 4 bases for V and 2 bases for J; bases not matched to a gene: 8. Germline-derived CDR1 and CDR2 are SGHNT and YYREEE (reference sequence). CDR3 length: 16 residues. CDR3 in amino acids: CASSRSGTGAYNEQFF. For the CDR3, the DNA is TGTGCCAGCAGCAGGTCCGGGACAGGAGCCTACAATGAGCAGTTCTTC.

J is TRBJ1-3 and V is TRBV5-1, with D unresolved. Trimming cost V 7 bases and J 1 base, with 18 bases left between them. CDR1 and CDR2 from the germline V gene are SGHRS and YFSETQ. This CDR3 contains 16 residues. The CDR3 region is CASSPGGRGSGNTIYF. The DNA for the CDR3 is TGCGCCAGCTCCCCGGGAGGGAGAGGTTCTGGAAACACCATATATTTT.

The V and J genes are TRBV29-1 and TRBJ2-1; weak D call: TRBD2 (5 bases). Trimming left V 2 bases short and J 0 bases short, with 14 bases between. Germline V gives CDR1 SQVTM, CDR2 ANQGSEA. The CDR3 covers 16 residues. The CDR3 loop reads CSVEKVPADSYNEQFF. CDR3 nucleotide sequence: TGCAGCGTTGAAAAGGTCCCAGCGGACTCCTACAATGAGCAGTTCTTC.

This rearrangement joins TRBV19 to TRBJ2-7; possible D gene TRBD2, 6 bases. V dropped 3 bases and J dropped 2 bases, with 14 bases sitting between them. Germline-derived CDR1 and CDR2 are LNHDA and SQIVND (reference sequence). The CDR3 covers 15 residues. In DNA form, the CDR3 reads TGTGCCAGTAGTATGTTGGGGGACTCAACCTACGAGCAGTACTTC. Encoded protein: CASSMLGDSTYEQYF.

The V and J genes are TRBV6-5 and TRBJ2-5, with D perhaps TRBD1 or TRBD2 (5 bases each). The CDR3 runs to 15 residues. Trimming left V 0 bases short and J 4 bases short, with 12 bases between. Germline lookup yields CDR1 MNHEY and CDR2 SVGAGI. The DNA for the CDR3 is TGTGCCAGCAGTTACTCGATCACGAGGGGAGAGACCCAGTACTTC. This codes for CASSYSITRGETQYF.

V gene TRBV2 combines with J gene TRBJ1-6; a weak D match, TRBD1 (6 bases). V lost 1 base to trimming and J lost 8 bases, with 6 bases between them. The CDR3 has 13 residues. Germline V gene data show CDR1 as SNHLY and CDR2 as FYNNEI. CDR3 sequence: CASSEGQDSPLHF. In DNA, the CDR3 is TGTGCCAGCAGTGAAGGACAGGATTCACCCCTCCACTTT.

V and J are TRBV18 and TRBJ2-2, with unresolved D. Looked up from germline, CDR1 is KGHSH and CDR2 is LQKENI. V lost 0 bases, J lost 7 bases, and 0 bases lay in between. This CDR3 contains 11 residues. In DNA form, the CDR3 reads TGTGCCAGCTCACCACCCGGGGAGCTGTTTTTT. As protein: CASSPPGELFF. Drawing the rest from reference TRBV18 and TRBJ2-2, the complete variable domain is NAGVMQNPRHLVRRRGQEARLRCSPMKGHSHVYWYRQLPEEGLKFMVYLQKENIIDESGMPKERFSAEFPKEGPSILRIQQVVRGDSAAYFCASSPPGELFFGEGSRLTVL.

The rearrangement uses TRBV14 and TRBJ2-2, with a tentative D call TRBD2 (5 bases). The V gene's germline CDR1 is SGHDN and CDR2 FVKESK. This CDR3 is 16 amino acids long. V was trimmed by 3 bases and J by 11 bases, leaving 22 bases between them. In nucleotides, the CDR3 is TGTGCCAGCAGCCAGAAGTGGGCGGCGGGCTGGCTTGAGCTGTTTTTT. It yields the protein CASSQKWAAGWLELFF.

The chain combines TRBV21-1 with TRBJ2-7. TRBV21-1 is a known pseudogene. CDR3 length equals 17 residues. The CDR3 nucleotides read TGTGCCAGCAGCAAAGCGCGAATGGAACGGCGCTCCTACGAGCAGTACTTC. It specifies CASSKARMERRSYEQYF.

The rearrangement links TRBV19 to TRBJ1-3; possibly TRBD1 for D (6 bases). Trimming removed 7 bases at V and 0 bases at J, with 22 bases between. Germline CDR1 LNHDA, CDR2 SQIVND (reference sequence). The CDR3 totals 18 residues. This CDR3 reads CASIKSGAPEISGNTIYF. In DNA, the CDR3 is TGTGCCAGTATAAAGTCAGGGGCGCCTGAAATCTCTGGAAACACCATATATTTT.

The chain carries TRBV5-1 and TRBJ2-1; 7 positions agree with TRBD2. The CDR3 spans 14 residues. Germline V gene data show CDR1 as SGHRS and CDR2 as YFSETQ. After removal of 0 bases from V and 6 bases from J, the junction contained 3 bases not matched to a gene. The CDR3 DNA is TGCGCCAGCAGCTTGGGACTAGCCCCCAATGAGCAGTTCTTC. It is translated as CASSLGLAPNEQFF. The whole variable domain, filled in from reference TRBV5-1 and TRBJ2-1, reads KAGVTQTPRYLIKTRGQQVTLSCSPISGHRSVSWYQQTPGQGLQFLFEYFSETQRNKGNFPGRFSGRQFSNSRSEMNVSTLELGDSALYLCASSLGLAPNEQFFGPGTRLTVL.

The V call is TRBV6-5, the J call TRBJ2-5, with a weak D call TRBD2 (5 bases). V lost 0 bases, J lost 8 bases, and 13 bases lay in between. From germline, CDR1 is MNHEY and CDR2 SVGAGI. CDR3 length: 14 residues. CDR3 nucleotide sequence: TGTGCCAGCAGTTACTCGGCTAGCCCCAACACCCAGTACTTC. Translation gives CASSYSASPNTQYF.